The 23 T cell receptor beta chains below were found in one sample sequenced in a study of T cells in Graves' hyperthyroidism and ophthalmopathy. The investigators amplified TCR beta CDR3 regions from RNA transcripts. The HTBI set primed first-round TCR CDR3 RT-PCR. Each CDR3 protein gets one entry after TCRdb re-called the multiplex PCR reads with MiXCR. The sample records 300,000 to 400,000 distinct CDR3 sequences, 15% to 20% being singletons. Sequencing was carried out using blood. Receptors were obtained from a woman in her 50s with Graves' hyperthyroidism.

The rearrangement uses TRBV7-2 and TRBJ1-2; TRBD1 aligns across 10 bases. Germline values: CDR1 SGHTA, CDR2 FQGNSA. CDR3 size: 18 residues. V gave up 5 bases and J gave up 0 bases; unmatched junction bases: 12. DNA of the CDR3: TGTGCCAGCAGCAAAGGGACAGGGGTCTCAAGACCTAACTATGGCTACACCTTC. This gives the protein CASSKGTGVSRPNYGYTF.

This clonotype was seen ten or more times. The J gene is TRBJ2-3, the V gene TRBV9; 15 positions match TRBD2. V shed 4 bases, J shed 7 bases, and the junction held 10 bases outside the gene matches. CDR1 and CDR2 (germline): SGDLS, YYNGEE. The CDR3 has 17 amino acids. CDR3 in DNA: TGTGCCAGCAGCCCTGGACTAGCGGGGGGGGGTCGCAATACGCAGTATTTT. Amino acids: CASSPGLAGGGRNTQYF.

The chain combines TRBV7-2 with TRBJ1-1; maybe TRBD1 (6 bases). The germline V gene has CDR1 SGHTA and CDR2 FQGNSA. This CDR3 contains 12 residues. Trimming shortened V by 8 bases and J by 4 bases, and 11 bases separated the two germline ends. As DNA, the CDR3 is TGTGCCAGCCGAGGGGGAGCCACTGAAGCTTTCTTT. Its translation is CASRGGATEAFF.

As concerns this clonotype: One end of the junction does not line up with germline, which may come from a read error. The rearrangement joins TRBV5-1 to TRBJ1-1, with a tentative D call TRBD1 (6 bases). There are 14 residues in the CDR3. The germline gives CDR1 SGHRS, CDR2 YFSETQ. The CDR3 here is CASSYGTGATGAFF. As DNA, the CDR3 is TGTGCCAGCAGCTACGGAACGGGGGCCACTGGAGCTTTCTTT.

V is TRBV18 and J is TRBJ1-2, with D maybe TRBD1 (5 bases). CDR1 and CDR2 (germline): KGHSH, LQKENI. The CDR3 consists of 14 residues. Trimming removed 3 bases at V and 4 bases at J, with 12 bases between. The CDR3 sequence is CASSPEQGRYGYTF. DNA for the CDR3: TGTGCCAGCTCACCCGAGCAGGGACGCTATGGCTACACCTTC. The variable domain in full, with the rest retrieved from reference TRBV18 and TRBJ1-2, is NAGVMQNPRHLVRRRGQEARLRCSPMKGHSHVYWYRQLPEEGLKFMVYLQKENIIDESGMPKERFSAEFPKEGPSILRIQQVVRGDSAAYFCASSPEQGRYGYTFGSGTRLTVV.

This clonotype has only a few counts. The chain employs TRBV11-1 and TRBJ2-7; D remains ambiguous. Germline V gives CDR1 SGHAT, CDR2 FQDESV (reference sequence). This CDR3 comprises 13 residues. Trimming left V 2 bases short and J 3 bases short, with 8 bases between. The CDR3 here is CASSLPGDYEQYF. In DNA form, the CDR3 reads TGTGCCAGCAGCTTACCCGGAGACTACGAGCAGTACTTC.

For this clonotype: A much larger clone lies a single base off, so this may be a read error. This chain joins TRBV28 and TRBJ2-6, with a tentative D call TRBD1 (5 bases). This CDR3 comprises 13 residues. In germline, CDR1 is MDHEN, CDR2 SYDVKM. This CDR3 is CASTRAGANVLAF. CDR3 DNA sequence: TGTGCCAGCACCCGAGCTGGGGCCAACGTCCTGGCTTTC.

This rearrangement joins TRBV11-2 to TRBJ2-1; 7 bases are shared with TRBD2. Germline V gene data show CDR1 as SGHAT and CDR2 as FQNNGV. The CDR3 spans 15 residues. Trimming at V came to 9 bases and at J to 5 bases, leaving 13 bases not matched to a gene. CDR3 in amino acids: CASKSRGDVDNEQFF. CDR3 in DNA: TGTGCCAGTAAAAGTCGGGGGGATGTAGACAATGAGCAGTTCTTC.

This clonotype was recorded many times. The chain links TRBV7-3 to TRBJ2-1, with a possible D match to TRBD1 (7 bases). The V end lost 8 bases, the J end lost 6 bases, and 11 bases lay between the germline ends. The germline V gene encodes CDR1 SGHTA and CDR2 FQGTGA. CDR3 length: 12 residues. The CDR3 DNA reads TGTGCCAGCGGGCAGGGGGGCAATGAGCAGTTCTTC. Translated: CASGQGGNEQFF.

This clonotype was seen at least ten times. V and J are TRBV5-1 and TRBJ2-3, with D possibly TRBD2 on 5 matching bases. In germline, CDR1 is SGHRS, CDR2 YFSETQ. The CDR3 runs 15 residues. V gave up 5 bases and J gave up 0 bases, with 13 bases separating them. The CDR3 sequence: CASSPEDSSTDTQYF. CDR3 DNA sequence: TGCGCCAGCAGTCCTGAGGACTCTAGCACAGATACGCAGTATTTT.

This clonotype was seen a handful of times. The genes are TRBV29-1 and TRBJ1-2; TRBD1 matches 10 bases. V shed 7 bases and J 2 bases; nucleotides not matched to a gene: 4. The germline V gene encodes CDR1 SQVTM and CDR2 ANQGSEA. This CDR3 has 13 residues. The CDR3 nucleotides read TGCAGCGGTACGGGACAGGGGAACTATGGCTACACCTTC. Protein: CSGTGQGNYGYTF.

Points on this clonotype: This clone may be a read error of a much larger clone one base away. The chain employs TRBV2 and TRBJ2-7; D perhaps matches TRBD2 (5 bases). Germline CDR1 and CDR2: SNHLY and FYNNEI. CDR3 length: 13 residues. V shed 4 bases and J shed 6 bases, with 13 bases lying between them. The chain's CDR3 is CASSGSWAGEQYF. In nucleotides, the CDR3 is TGTGCCAGCAGTGGAAGCTGGGCGGGCGAGCAGTACTTC.

The table lists this clonotype with many counts. The chain employs TRBV5-1 and TRBJ2-7, with TRBD2 matching over 7 bases. CDR1 is SGHRS, CDR2 YFSETQ, per germline. V shed 0 bases, J shed 0 bases, and the junction held 3 bases outside the gene matches. The CDR3 totals 15 residues. CDR3: CASSLGDYVSYEQYF. The CDR3 DNA follows: TGCGCCAGCAGCTTGGGGGACTACGTCTCCTACGAGCAGTACTTC. Filled out from reference TRBV5-1 and TRBJ2-7, the complete variable domain reads KAGVTQTPRYLIKTRGQQVTLSCSPISGHRSVSWYQQTPGQGLQFLFEYFSETQRNKGNFPGRFSGRQFSNSRSEMNVSTLELGDSALYLCASSLGDYVSYEQYFGPGTRLTVT.

This clonotype was detected many times. The gene calls are TRBV28 and TRBJ2-7, with D possibly being TRBD2 (6 bases). V was cut by 6 bases and J by 7 bases, with 16 bases left in between. The germline CDR1 and CDR2 sequences are MDHEN and SYDVKM. The CDR3 covers 13 residues. The CDR3 DNA follows: TGTGCCAGCAGCCTGGGGGGTTCAGGAGAGCAGTACTTC. The encoded protein is CASSLGGSGEQYF.

This sequence joins TRBV5-1 and TRBJ2-7; 8 bases are a match to TRBD2. This CDR3 has 19 amino acids. Germline V gives CDR1 SGHRS, CDR2 YFSETQ. The V and J ends lost 0 bases and 0 bases, in that order; junction bases with no gene match: 14. CDR3 in DNA: TGCGCCAGCAGCTTGGAGCCACACACTGGCGGGGGGCACTCCTACGAGCAGTACGTC. Translation gives CASSLEPHTGGGHSYEQYV.

The V and J genes are TRBV2 and TRBJ1-5; the D gene is possibly TRBD1 (6 bases). V lost 8 bases to trimming and J lost 1 base, with 6 bases between them. This CDR3 has 12 amino acids. The germline V gene has CDR1 SNHLY and CDR2 FYNNEI. CDR3 in amino acids: CASGQSNQPQHF. The CDR3 nucleotides read TGTGCCAGCGGACAGAGCAATCAGCCCCAGCATTTT.

By its share, this clonotype is medium-sized. This chain uses TRBV2 with TRBJ2-2; D is uncertain. CDR1 is SNHLY and CDR2 is FYNNEI in the germline V gene. The CDR3 contains 13 residues. V was pared by 6 bases and J by 6 bases, with 11 bases between. The CDR3 bases are TGTGCCAGCAGCCCGAATACGGCCGGGGAGCTGTTTTTT. This codes for CASSPNTAGELFF.

This clonotype was recorded at least ten times. This sequence joins TRBV6-1 and TRBJ2-5, with 10 positions matching TRBD1. This CDR3 has 15 residues. J lost 5 bases, V lost 5 bases, and 8 bases had no gene match. Germline loops: CDR1 MNHNS, CDR2 SASEGT. As DNA, the CDR3 is TGTGCCAGCAGTTTCAGACAGGGACAGGGGGAGACCCAGTACTTC. Its protein is CASSFRQGQGETQYF.

The table lists this clonotype with a few counts. J is TRBJ1-1 and V is TRBV28, with D possibly TRBD1 on 6 matching bases. Germline assignment: CDR1 MDHEN and CDR2 SYDVKM. The CDR3 consists of 12 residues. Trimming shortened V by 5 bases and J by 6 bases, and 10 bases separated the two germline ends. For the CDR3, the DNA is TGTGCCAGCAGTCCAACAGGGTCTGAAGCTTTCTTT. Amino acid sequence: CASSPTGSEAFF.

This clonotype appeared a few times. The rearrangement uses TRBV20-1 and TRBJ2-3; the match to TRBD1 covers 10 bases. The CDR3 runs 12 residues. Germline-derived CDR1 and CDR2 are DFQATT and SNEGSKA (reference sequence). Germline trimming cut 6 bases from V and 8 bases from J; bases unmatched to any gene: 5. DNA for the CDR3: TGCAGTGCCAGCCGGACAGGGGGTACGCAGTATTTT. Amino acids: CSASRTGGTQYF.

This clonotype was detected many times. This sequence joins TRBV18 and TRBJ1-1; 11 positions match TRBD1. The V gene's germline CDR1 is KGHSH and CDR2 LQKENI. This CDR3 is 16 amino acids long. Germline trimming cut 3 bases from V and 3 bases from J; bases unmatched to any gene: 6. CDR3 loop: CASSPGTGGRYTEAFF. The DNA of the CDR3 is TGTGCCAGCTCACCCGGGACAGGGGGGAGGTACACTGAAGCTTTCTTT.

This chain uses TRBV6-1 with TRBJ2-2, with 11 positions matching TRBD2. CDR1 and CDR2 (germline): MNHNS, SASEGT. The CDR3 runs to 16 residues. J was trimmed by 2 bases and V by 8 bases; bases with no gene match: 7. DNA for the CDR3: TGTGCCAGCGGGGGGACTAGCGGTGCCAACACCGGGGAGCTGTTTTTT. Encoded protein: CASGGTSGANTGELFF.

This clonotype was counted a few times. The chain links TRBV5-1 to TRBJ2-4, with D perhaps being TRBD1 or TRBD2 (6 bases each). The CDR3 loop spans 15 amino acids. From germline, CDR1 is SGHRS and CDR2 YFSETQ. The V end lost 1 base, the J end lost 8 bases, and 16 bases lay between the germline ends. DNA of the CDR3: TGCGCCAGCAGCTTGCGGGGGCCTCACCTCGACATTCAGTACTTC. It specifies CASSLRGPHLDIQYF.